These T cell receptor beta chains were read from a single sample in a study of blood T cell repertoires in COVID-19. The table came from immunoSEQ multiplex PCR; TCRdb's copy has only in-frame clones and leaves some out. The table records fewer than 250,000 clones, roughly 90% of them present only once. Sequences were obtained from peripheral blood. The origin of the receptors is an older woman with acute or convalescent COVID-19. Each CDR3 is given with its conserved first and last residue. The order of the fields is clone size, D gene, J gene, V gene, CDR3 length, CDR3 DNA, CDR3 protein. D genes are given only for firm matches. The listing skips clone size in some rows; elsewhere it reads once, few, many or a size class.

clone size: NA
D gene: TRBD1
J gene: TRBJ2-7
V gene: TRBV5-1
CDR3 length: 14
CDR3 DNA: TGCGCCAGCAGCCGCTTGGACAGGCCCTACGAGCAGTACTTC
CDR3 protein: CASSRLDRPYEQYF

clone size: NA
D gene: NA
J gene: TRBJ2-7
V gene: TRBV6-5
CDR3 length: 14
CDR3 DNA: TGTGCCAGCAGTAAGGAGCAGGGGGGAAACGAGCAGTACTTC
CDR3 protein: CASSKEQGGNEQYF

clone size: NA
D gene: NA
J gene: TRBJ1-1
V gene: TRBV18
CDR3 length: 20
CDR3 DNA: TGTGCCAGCTCACCCCTCGAGGGAGGCAGTGCAATCACGACCCAAGGCGAAGCTTTCTTT
CDR3 protein: CASSPLEGGSAITTQGEAFF

clone size: NA
D gene: NA
J gene: TRBJ1-3
V gene: TRBV11-2
CDR3 length: 14
CDR3 DNA: TGTGCCAGCAGCCGGCAGGGTTCTGGAAACACCATATATTTT
CDR3 protein: CASSRQGSGNTIYF

clone size: NA
D gene: NA
J gene: TRBJ2-1
V gene: TRBV7-3
CDR3 length: 14
CDR3 DNA: TGTGCCAGCAGCTTCGGGGGGCTCGACAATGAGCAGTTCTTC
CDR3 protein: CASSFGGLDNEQFF

clone size: NA
D gene: NA
J gene: TRBJ1-1
V gene: TRBV6-2/TRBV6-3
CDR3 length: 12
CDR3 DNA: TGTGCCAGCAGTTTAGGGGACACTGAAGCTTTCTTT
CDR3 protein: CASSLGDTEAFF

clone size: NA
D gene: NA
J gene: TRBJ1-1
V gene: TRBV28
CDR3 length: 16
CDR3 DNA: TGTGCCAGCAGTCCCCTTTTGGGGGGGTCGGACACTGAAGCTTTCTTT
CDR3 protein: CASSPLLGGSDTEAFF

clone size: NA
D gene: NA
J gene: TRBJ2-5
V gene: TRBV18
CDR3 length: 15
CDR3 DNA: TGTGCCAGCTCACCGAGCTACGACAGTTTCTTTGGCCAGTACTTC
CDR3 protein: CASSPSYDSFFGQYF

clone size: NA
D gene: NA
J gene: TRBJ1-2
V gene: TRBV7-2
CDR3 length: 15
CDR3 DNA: TGTGCCAGCAGCCCTAGCCGGACAGCCATTTATGGCTACACCTTC
CDR3 protein: CASSPSRTAIYGYTF

clone size: NA
D gene: TRBD2
J gene: TRBJ2-1
V gene: TRBV5-1
CDR3 length: 15
CDR3 DNA: TGCGCCAGCAGCTTGGCGCGGGAGGGCCCCGATGAGCAGTTCTTC
CDR3 protein: CASSLAREGPDEQFF

clone size: NA
D gene: TRBD1
J gene: TRBJ1-4
V gene: TRBV5-5
CDR3 length: 17
CDR3 DNA: TGTGCCAGCAGCTTGGTGCCGGGACAGGGAACTAATGAAAAACTGTTTTTT
CDR3 protein: CASSLVPGQGTNEKLFF

clone size: NA
D gene: TRBD1
J gene: TRBJ1-6
V gene: TRBV2
CDR3 length: 14
CDR3 DNA: TGTGCCAGCAGCGACTGGGACAGGTCCTCACCCCTCCACTTT
CDR3 protein: CASSDWDRSSPLHF

clone size: NA
D gene: TRBD1
J gene: TRBJ2-7
V gene: TRBV6-5
CDR3 length: 14
CDR3 DNA: TGTGCCAGCAGGCGACAGGGGGCAACCTACGAGCAGTACTTC
CDR3 protein: CASRRQGATYEQYF

clone size: NA
D gene: NA
J gene: TRBJ2-4
V gene: TRBV3-1/TRBV3-2
CDR3 length: 14
CDR3 DNA: TGTGCCAGCAGCGCGGACTTGCAAAGAAACATTCAGTACTTC
CDR3 protein: CASSADLQRNIQYF

clone size: NA
D gene: TRBD1
J gene: TRBJ1-2
V gene: TRBV7-9
CDR3 length: 15
CDR3 DNA: TGTGCCAGCAGCTTAGGACAGGGGGCTAACTATGGCTACACCTTC
CDR3 protein: CASSLGQGANYGYTF

clone size: NA
D gene: NA
J gene: TRBJ2-6
V gene: TRBV3-1/TRBV3-2
CDR3 length: 13
CDR3 DNA: TGTGCCAGCAGCCAAGTGACAGGCTCCCTCCTGACTTTC
CDR3 protein: CASSQVTGSLLTF

clone size: NA
D gene: NA
J gene: TRBJ2-3
V gene: TRBV4-1
CDR3 length: 18
CDR3 DNA: TGCGCCAGCAGCCAAGACTTGGGGGCGAGTGCTAGCACAGATACGCAGTATTTT
CDR3 protein: CASSQDLGASASTDTQYF

clone size: NA
D gene: NA
J gene: TRBJ2-1
V gene: TRBV5-6
CDR3 length: 16
CDR3 DNA: TGTGCCAGCAGCTACCTTGGTGGGCTGCAGGACAATGAGCAGTTCTTC
CDR3 protein: CASSYLGGLQDNEQFF

clone size: NA
D gene: NA
J gene: TRBJ1-1
V gene: TRBV19
CDR3 length: 13
CDR3 DNA: TGTGCCAGTAGTGCCGGCTCTAGGACTGAAGCTTTCTTT
CDR3 protein: CASSAGSRTEAFF

clone size: once
D gene: TRBD2
J gene: TRBJ2-5
V gene: TRBV7-2
CDR3 length: 17
CDR3 DNA: TGTGCCAGCAGCCCCCGACTAGCGGGAGTAACGGGTGAGACCCAGTACTTC
CDR3 protein: CASSPRLAGVTGETQYF

clone size: NA
D gene: TRBD1
J gene: TRBJ1-1
V gene: TRBV12-5
CDR3 length: 14
CDR3 DNA: TGTGCTAGTGGTTGGACAGGGGGGTACACTGAAGCTTTCTTT
CDR3 protein: CASGWTGGYTEAFF

clone size: few
D gene: TRBD1
J gene: TRBJ1-1
V gene: TRBV10-1
CDR3 length: 15
CDR3 DNA: TGCGCCAGCACTCGAGGGGGCGTAGAGAACACTGAAGCTTTCTTT
CDR3 protein: CASTRGGVENTEAFF

clone size: NA
D gene: TRBD1
J gene: TRBJ1-2
V gene: TRBV7-2
CDR3 length: 17
CDR3 DNA: TGTGCCGGGACAGGCGTGGGCTATAATGGATTTGACTATGGCTACACCTTC
CDR3 protein: CAGTGVGYNGFDYGYTF

clone size: NA
D gene: TRBD1
J gene: TRBJ1-1
V gene: TRBV2
CDR3 length: 14
CDR3 DNA: TGTGCCAGCAATATACAGGGGGCGAACACTGAAGCTTTCTTT
CDR3 protein: CASNIQGANTEAFF

clone size: NA
D gene: NA
J gene: TRBJ2-7
V gene: TRBV20-1
CDR3 length: 11
CDR3 DNA: TGCAGTGCTAGAGCCTTCTACGAGCAGTACTTC
CDR3 protein: CSARAFYEQYF

clone size: NA
D gene: NA
J gene: TRBJ2-3
V gene: TRBV11-3
CDR3 length: 16
CDR3 DNA: TGTGCCAGCAGCCTAGGGCTTCAGGGAGGAACAGATACGCAGTATTTT
CDR3 protein: CASSLGLQGGTDTQYF

clone size: NA
D gene: TRBD1
J gene: TRBJ1-4
V gene: TRBV3-1/TRBV3-2
CDR3 length: 14
CDR3 DNA: TGTGCCAGCAGCCAACCTGACAGGGTCGAAAAACTGTTTTTT
CDR3 protein: CASSQPDRVEKLFF